This T cell receptor beta chain appears in the sequencing data of a study of shared clonotypes between healthy human individuals. Study-wide context: CD4 naive and memory got three plates each, CD8 naive two, CD8 memory one.

V lost 7 bases and J lost 6, with 19 bases in between. Germline CDR1 and CDR2: SNHLY and FYNNEI. This CDR3 contains 14 residues. Regarding the study as a whole: Naive subsets tended to show greater estimated richness than memory subsets.

Original handling: Filtering was not the same, since immunoSEQ gave junction-only sequences without quality scores. The protocol was immunoSEQ multiplex PCR, while the TCRdb copy is restricted to in-frame clones and leaves out a portion. The V and J calls and clone size are taken from that table; D and trimming were inferred from the DNA. The sample consists of a few million clones, around 94% of them appearing once. This clone was recorded only once. Its specificity is unknown. The sequencing input was naive CD4+ T cells sorted from blood. The sample's subset: CD45RA+ positively selected. The clonotype was recovered from a man younger than 35 in good health. The chain combines TRBV2 with TRBJ2-7; the D call may be TRBD1 or TRBD2 (5 bases each). Written as DNA, the CDR3 is TGTGCCAGCAAGTGGGAGACAGTAAGATCCGAGCAGTACTTC. Translating gives CASKWETVRSEQYF.